One sample yielded the 25 T cell receptor beta chains listed below, sequenced in a study of T cells in Graves' hyperthyroidism and ophthalmopathy. RNA transcripts were the template for amplifying TCR beta CDR3 regions. The TCR CDR3 first-round RT-PCR relied on the HTBI primer set. TCRdb re-derived calls from the multiplex PCR reads in MiXCR, one entry per CDR3 protein. The repertoire holds hundreds of thousands of distinct CDR3 sequences, with less than 25% as singletons. Sequenced sample: blood. The receptors here all came from a man aged 30-40 years with Graves' ophthalmopathy.

The table lists this clonotype with many counts. The chain is built from TRBV30 and TRBJ2-7, with a tentative D call TRBD2 (5 bases). Germline V CDR1 and CDR2: GTSNPN, SVGIG (reference sequence). The germline V and J ends were trimmed by 3 bases and 3 bases, with 9 bases remaining between them. There are 12 residues in the CDR3. DNA for the CDR3: TGTGCCTGGAGACGGGAACACTACGAGCAGTACTTC. It specifies CAWRREHYEQYF.

The chain uses TRBV18 and TRBJ1-6, with D perhaps TRBD1 (6 bases). The germline V and J ends were trimmed by 6 bases and 7 bases, with 10 bases remaining between them. The CDR3 loop spans 13 amino acids. CDR1 is KGHSH and CDR2 is LQKENI in the germline V gene. The CDR3 here is CASSRGGNSPLHF. In nucleotides, the CDR3 is TGTGCCAGCTCCCGAGGGGGGAATTCACCCCTCCACTTT.

Only a few counts were recorded for this clonotype. The chain recombines TRBV28 with TRBJ2-1, with TRBD2 matching over 11 bases. CDR1 MDHEN and CDR2 SYDVKM come from the germline V gene. The ends lost 3 bases at V and 6 bases at J; junction bases unmatched: 7. The CDR3 contains 16 residues. CDR3 in amino acids: CASSLALAGAGNEQFF. The DNA for the CDR3 is TGTGCCAGCAGTTTGGCACTAGCGGGAGCGGGCAATGAGCAGTTCTTC.

This clonotype was seen ten or more times. The chain combines TRBV5-1 with TRBJ2-2; 10 nucleotides agree with TRBD2. V shed 0 bases and J 5 bases; nucleotides not matched to a gene: 4. The germline V gene has CDR1 SGHRS and CDR2 YFSETQ. The CDR3 runs 16 residues. The CDR3 region is CASSLVLAGETGELFF. Here the CDR3 DNA reads TGCGCCAGCAGCTTGGTCCTAGCGGGAGAGACCGGGGAGCTGTTTTTT. Full variable domain (missing parts from reference TRBV5-1 and TRBJ2-2): KAGVTQTPRYLIKTRGQQVTLSCSPISGHRSVSWYQQTPGQGLQFLFEYFSETQRNKGNFPGRFSGRQFSNSRSEMNVSTLELGDSALYLCASSLVLAGETGELFFGEGSRLTVL.

The chain uses TRBV29-1 and TRBJ2-1; 11 bases map to TRBD2. The CDR3 is 14 residues long. Germline lookup yields CDR1 SQVTM and CDR2 ANQGSEA. J gave up 4 bases and V 4 bases, and 3 bases lay outside the gene matches. As DNA, the CDR3 is TGCAGCGTTGTTCCTAGCGGGAGGTACAATGAGCAGTTCTTC. Amino acids: CSVVPSGRYNEQFF.

This clonotype was counted between two and nine times. The V call is TRBV5-5, the J call TRBJ2-7, with TRBD2 matching over 7 bases. Germline V lookup: CDR1 SGHKS, CDR2 YYEKEE (reference sequence). V gave up 0 bases and J gave up 5 bases; unmatched junction bases: 8. The CDR3 runs 15 residues. The CDR3 DNA sequence: TGTGCCAGCAGCTTGGCGTGGCGGGAGACTAACGAGCAGTACTTC. Amino acids: CASSLAWRETNEQYF.

This clonotype was counted at least ten times. V usage is TRBV20-1 and J usage is TRBJ2-7; 8 bases align to TRBD1. This CDR3 has 14 amino acids. Germline V gene lookup returns CDR1 DFQATT and CDR2 SNEGSKA (reference sequence). V trimming: 2 bases; J trimming: 3 bases; junction bases outside the gene matches: 6. CDR3 sequence (DNA): TGCAGTGCTAGATCGCGGACAGGGAGCTACGAGCAGTACTTC. As protein: CSARSRTGSYEQYF.

V is TRBV6-1 and J is TRBJ2-7, with 9 bases fitting TRBD1. The V gene's germline CDR1 is MNHNS and CDR2 SASEGT. The trim removed 5 bases at V and 0 bases at J, leaving 5 bases unmatched. CDR3 length equals 15 residues. The CDR3 DNA reads as TGTGCCAGCAGTCGAGGGGGACAGGGCTCCTACGAGCAGTACTTC. Its protein is CASSRGGQGSYEQYF.

V gene TRBV24-1 combines with J gene TRBJ2-1; D could derive from TRBD1 or TRBD2 (5 bases each). Germline-derived CDR1 and CDR2 are KGHDR and SFDVKD. There are 16 residues in the CDR3. V gave up 4 bases and J gave up 2 bases, with 14 bases separating them. The CDR3 DNA is TGTGCCACCAGTGAAGGGTCAGGGAGCGCCTACAATGAGCAGTTCTTC. Encoded protein: CATSEGSGSAYNEQFF.

This clonotype occurred many times. The chain has TRBV11-2 and TRBJ2-7; the match to TRBD1 covers 8 bases. J lost 6 bases, V lost 5 bases, and 12 bases had no gene match. Germline V gene data show CDR1 as SGHAT and CDR2 as FQNNGV. The CDR3 totals 15 residues. The CDR3 nucleotides read TGTGCCAGCAGCCTGGGACAGGCCAGACTTATCGAGCAGTACTTC. Translated: CASSLGQARLIEQYF.

In its sample, this clonotype was seen many times. The V gene is TRBV28, the J gene TRBJ2-7, with TRBD2 as a possible D gene (6 bases). The CDR3 covers 13 residues. From germline, CDR1 is MDHEN and CDR2 SYDVKM. The germline V and J ends were trimmed by 3 bases and 2 bases, with 8 bases remaining between them. The CDR3 sequence is CASSLEGPYEQYF. The CDR3 nucleotides read TGTGCCAGCAGTTTGGAGGGACCCTACGAGCAGTACTTC.

V and J are TRBV27 and TRBJ2-1, with D possibly TRBD1 on 6 matching bases. CDR3 size: 15 residues. Germline V CDR1 and CDR2: MNHEY, SMNVEV (reference sequence). Trimming removed 6 bases from V and 8 bases from J, with 20 bases in between. CDR3 in amino acids: CASSSGQGPVDEQFF. CDR3 DNA sequence: TGTGCCAGCAGCTCGGGACAAGGGCCTGTGGATGAGCAGTTCTTC.

The J gene is TRBJ2-3, the V gene TRBV5-6; D is ambiguous. The CDR3 runs 14 residues. Germline lookup yields CDR1 SGHDT and CDR2 YYEEEE. The ends were cut back, 5 bases at V and 6 bases at J, with 16 bases in the middle. In DNA form, the CDR3 reads TGTGCCAGCAGTTCCGGGTTTGGGATGGATACGCAGTATTTT. This codes for CASSSGFGMDTQYF. The full variable domain, with the rest looked up from reference TRBV5-6 and TRBJ2-3, is DAGVTQSPTHLIKTRGQQVTLRCSPKSGHDTVSWYQQALGQGPQFIFQYYEEEERQRGNFPDRFSGHQFPNYSSELNVNALLLGDSALYLCASSSGFGMDTQYFGPGTRLTVL.

As concerns this clonotype: This is likely a read error, given that the CDR3 carries no conserved phenylalanine or tryptophan at its end. This sequence joins TRBV6-4 and TRBJ1-1; 8 bases are a match to TRBD1. Germline V lookup: CDR1 MRHNA, CDR2 SNTAGT. This CDR3 is 15 amino acids long. J lost 3 bases, V lost 7 bases, and 10 bases had no gene match. The CDR3 spells CASTPTGGGYTEAFL. CDR3 DNA: TGTGCCAGCACCCCTACAGGGGGAGGCTACACTGAAGCTTTCCTT.

This clonotype was picked up a small number of times. The rearrangement links TRBV11-3 to TRBJ2-1, with unresolved D. Looked up from germline, CDR1 is SGHNT and CDR2 is YENEEA. Deletions cut 2 bases from V and 7 bases from J, with 9 bases between. The CDR3 covers 13 residues. The CDR3 DNA follows: TGTGCCAGCAGCTTACACCCGACGAATGAGCAGTTCTTC. Protein sequence: CASSLHPTNEQFF.

V gene TRBV20-1 combines with J gene TRBJ1-1; unclear D gene. The CDR3 is 14 amino acids. Germline CDR1 and CDR2: DFQATT and SNEGSKA (reference sequence). V was pared by 0 bases and J by 3 bases, with 11 bases between. CDR3 loop: CSARDRAGHTEAFF. DNA of the CDR3: TGCAGTGCTAGAGATCGGGCCGGGCACACTGAAGCTTTCTTT.

This clonotype was counted ten times or more. The chain employs TRBV12-3 or TRBV12-4 and TRBJ1-6, with 7 bases that match TRBD1. The CDR3 covers 15 residues. Trimming removed 3 bases from V and 9 bases from J; junction bases left unmatched: 8. CDR3 residues: CASSFVATGSSPLHF. The CDR3 DNA reads as TGTGCCAGCAGTTTCGTCGCGACAGGGAGTTCACCCCTCCACTTT.

V is TRBV6-1 and J is TRBJ2-1; D gene ambiguous. The ends were cut back, 2 bases at V and 10 bases at J, with 6 bases in the middle. Germline CDR1 and CDR2: MNHNS and SASEGT. The CDR3 is 11 residues long. CDR3 residues: CASSELGEQFF. The CDR3 DNA sequence: TGTGCCAGCAGTGAATTAGGAGAGCAGTTCTTC.

This clonotype was seen a few times. The chain couples TRBV7-9 to TRBJ2-3; perhaps D is TRBD1 or TRBD2 (5 bases each). CDR3 length equals 18 residues. From germline, CDR1 is SEHNR and CDR2 FQNEAQ (reference sequence). V was shortened by 6 bases and J by 4 bases, with 26 bases between the two germline ends. The CDR3 loop reads CASSSLPGQEGAADTQYF. CDR3 in DNA: TGTGCCAGCAGTTCTCTCCCGGGGCAAGAGGGCGCGGCAGATACGCAGTATTTT.

This clonotype was seen many times. The chain has TRBV11-2 and TRBJ2-5, with 11 bases lining up with TRBD1. The junction had 7 bases not matched to a gene; V was cut back by 0 bases and J by 4 bases. The CDR3 consists of 17 residues. Germline lookup yields CDR1 SGHAT and CDR2 FQNNGV. In DNA form, the CDR3 reads TGTGCCAGCAGCTTAGACGGGGCTGGGACAGGGGGAGAGACCCAGTACTTC. Protein product: CASSLDGAGTGGETQYF.

The table lists this clonotype with a few counts. The chain recombines TRBV19 with TRBJ1-5; maybe TRBD1 (5 bases). Trimming took off 1 base at V and 15 bases at J, with 13 bases between the two ends. The germline gives CDR1 LNHDA, CDR2 SQIVND (reference sequence). The CDR3 spans 12 residues. The CDR3 loop is CASSIGPGVAHF. CDR3 coding DNA: TGTGCCAGTAGTATAGGACCGGGGGTTGCGCATTTT.

Only one count was recorded for this clonotype. A read error may be the cause here, since a much bigger clone is one base away. V usage is TRBV11-3 and J usage is TRBJ2-7; 7 bases line up with TRBD1. V shed 0 bases and J 3 bases; nucleotides not matched to a gene: 5. This CDR3 comprises 15 residues. In germline, CDR1 is SGHNT, CDR2 YENEEA. The CDR3: CASSLDRDSLYEQYF. CDR3 sequence (DNA): TGTGCCAGCAGCTTAGACCGGGACAGCCTCTACGAGCAGTACTTC.

This clonotype was detected ten times or more. The chain joins TRBV7-9 to TRBJ2-5; 9 bases fit TRBD2. This CDR3 has 15 amino acids. J lost 2 bases, V lost 5 bases, and 6 bases had no gene match. CDR1 is SEHNR and CDR2 is FQNEAQ in the germline V gene (reference sequence). The CDR3 region is CASSLWTSAQETQYF. The DNA of the CDR3 is TGTGCCAGCAGCCTTTGGACTAGCGCACAAGAGACCCAGTACTTC.

Many counts were recorded for this clonotype. CDR3 protein: CASSLDANYEQYF. The DNA of the CDR3 is TGTGCCAGCAGCTTAGACGCGAACTACGAGCAGTACTTC. The genes are TRBV7-8 and TRBJ2-7, with D unresolved. V lost 1 base to trimming and J lost 3 bases, with 7 bases between them. Germline V CDR1 and CDR2: SGHVS, FQNEAQ. CDR3 length: 13 amino acids.

This clonotype was recorded many times. V and J are TRBV30 and TRBJ2-7; 7 nucleotides agree with TRBD1. CDR3 size: 14 residues. V lost 0 bases to trimming and J lost 1 base; unmatched junction nucleotides: 3. CDR1 is GTSNPN, CDR2 SVGIG, per germline (reference sequence). This CDR3 reads CAWSVGDSSYEQYF. CDR3 nucleotide sequence: TGTGCCTGGAGTGTGGGGGACAGTTCCTACGAGCAGTACTTC.